A selection of T cell receptor beta chains follows, all from one sample in a study of shared clonotypes between healthy human individuals. The data were produced by immunoSEQ multiplex PCR, yet TCRdb's version contains in-frame clones alone and is incomplete. The table lists about 1 million clones, under 80% of them singletons. Specimen: memory CD4+ T cells sorted from blood. The receptors were sampled from a man between 18 and 35 years old in good health. Each CDR3 is given with its conserved first and last residue. D genes are given only for firm matches. Size values are once, few and many counts, or a class for expanded clones, and some rows have none.

J gene: TRBJ2-7
V gene: TRBV6-5
D gene: NA
clone size: NA
CDR3 protein: CASSPTGSEQYF
CDR3 DNA: TGTGCCAGCAGCCCCACCGGATCCGAGCAGTACTTC

J gene: TRBJ1-1
V gene: TRBV28
D gene: NA
clone size: NA
CDR3 protein: CANPGRANTEAFF
CDR3 DNA: TGTGCCAACCCGGGACGGGCGAACACTGAAGCTTTCTTT

J gene: TRBJ2-2
V gene: TRBV4-1
D gene: NA
clone size: NA
CDR3 protein: CASKAGPNTGELFF
CDR3 DNA: TGCGCCAGCAAAGCTGGCCCTAACACCGGGGAGCTGTTTTTT

J gene: TRBJ1-1
V gene: TRBV27
D gene: NA
clone size: NA
CDR3 protein: CASSLTGNTEAFF
CDR3 DNA: TGTGCCAGCAGTTTGACGGGGAACACTGAAGCTTTCTTT

J gene: TRBJ2-2
V gene: TRBV19
D gene: TRBD2
clone size: once
CDR3 protein: CASSIMTSGNTGELFF
CDR3 DNA: TGTGCCAGTAGTATAATGACTAGCGGGAACACCGGGGAGCTGTTTTTT

J gene: TRBJ2-5
V gene: TRBV7-9
D gene: NA
clone size: few
CDR3 protein: CASGRGDWQETQYF
CDR3 DNA: TGTGCCAGCGGCCGCGGGGATTGGCAAGAGACCCAGTACTTC

J gene: TRBJ2-1
V gene: TRBV2
D gene: TRBD1
clone size: NA
CDR3 protein: CASSEKTGNNEQFF
CDR3 DNA: TGTGCCAGCAGTGAAAAGACAGGGAACAATGAGCAGTTCTTC

J gene: TRBJ1-5
V gene: TRBV5-1
D gene: NA
clone size: NA
CDR3 protein: CASRRDTSNQPQHF
CDR3 DNA: TGCGCCAGCAGAAGGGACACCAGCAATCAGCCCCAGCATTTT

J gene: TRBJ1-2
V gene: TRBV7-2
D gene: TRBD1
clone size: NA
CDR3 protein: CASSLPGGESGYTF
CDR3 DNA: TGTGCCAGCAGCCTCCCAGGGGGCGAAAGTGGCTACACCTTC

J gene: TRBJ2-2
V gene: TRBV7-8
D gene: TRBD1
clone size: NA
CDR3 protein: CASSQGQGAGELFF
CDR3 DNA: TGTGCCAGCAGCCAGGGACAGGGGGCCGGGGAGCTGTTTTTT

J gene: TRBJ1-6
V gene: TRBV6-6
D gene: NA
clone size: NA
CDR3 protein: CASSDRNSPLHF
CDR3 DNA: TGTGCCAGCAGTGACCGTAATTCACCCCTCCACTTT

J gene: TRBJ2-5
V gene: TRBV30
D gene: NA
clone size: NA
CDR3 protein: CAWSPRDQKETQYF
CDR3 DNA: TGTGCCTGGAGCCCCCGGGACCAGAAAGAGACCCAGTACTTC

J gene: TRBJ2-3
V gene: TRBV18
D gene: NA
clone size: NA
CDR3 protein: CASSPPTNTDTQYF
CDR3 DNA: TGTGCCAGCTCACCACCGACTAACACAGATACGCAGTATTTT

J gene: TRBJ1-1
V gene: TRBV10-3
D gene: NA
clone size: NA
CDR3 protein: CATGAGVETEAFF
CDR3 DNA: TGTGCCACCGGTGCAGGGGTCGAGACTGAAGCTTTCTTT

J gene: TRBJ2-4
V gene: TRBV7-2
D gene: TRBD1
clone size: few
CDR3 protein: CASSLAGTGISQYF
CDR3 DNA: TGTGCCAGCAGCTTAGCCGGGACAGGGATATCCCAGTACTTC

J gene: TRBJ2-5
V gene: TRBV19
D gene: NA
clone size: NA
CDR3 protein: CASSRNRAETQYF
CDR3 DNA: TGTGCCAGTAGTCGCAACAGGGCAGAGACCCAGTACTTC

J gene: TRBJ2-5
V gene: TRBV2
D gene: TRBD1
clone size: NA
CDR3 protein: CASQLRGSGETQYF
CDR3 DNA: TGTGCCAGCCAACTCAGGGGGAGTGGTGAGACCCAGTACTTC

J gene: TRBJ1-5
V gene: TRBV5-5
D gene: NA
clone size: NA
CDR3 protein: CASSLAGANQPQHF
CDR3 DNA: TGTGCCAGCAGCTTGGCAGGGGCGAATCAGCCCCAGCATTTT

J gene: TRBJ2-5
V gene: TRBV28
D gene: TRBD1
clone size: NA
CDR3 protein: CASSYSYLGQQKETQYF
CDR3 DNA: TGTGCCAGCAGTTATTCGTACTTGGGACAGCAAAAAGAGACCCAGTACTTC

J gene: TRBJ2-1
V gene: TRBV2
D gene: NA
clone size: NA
CDR3 protein: CASVSGATHIDEQFF
CDR3 DNA: TGTGCCAGCGTCAGCGGCGCCACTCATATCGATGAGCAGTTCTTC

J gene: TRBJ2-7
V gene: TRBV28
D gene: TRBD1
clone size: NA
CDR3 protein: CASSDPRGHSSYEQYF
CDR3 DNA: TGTGCCAGCAGTGACCCGAGGGGGCACAGCTCCTACGAGCAGTACTTC

J gene: TRBJ1-1
V gene: TRBV7-3
D gene: NA
clone size: NA
CDR3 protein: CASSLGANTEAFF
CDR3 DNA: TGTGCCAGCAGCCTCGGCGCGAACACTGAAGCTTTCTTT

J gene: TRBJ1-2
V gene: TRBV14
D gene: TRBD1
clone size: NA
CDR3 protein: CASSGTEYGYTF
CDR3 DNA: TGTGCCAGCTCCGGGACAGAGTATGGCTACACCTTC

J gene: TRBJ2-2
V gene: TRBV19
D gene: TRBD2
clone size: NA
CDR3 protein: CASSFSREAGNTGELFF
CDR3 DNA: TGTGCCAGTAGTTTTTCACGGGAGGCAGGGAACACCGGGGAGCTGTTTTTT

J gene: TRBJ2-7
V gene: TRBV9
D gene: TRBD1
clone size: NA
CDR3 protein: CASSVGQGLSSYEQYF
CDR3 DNA: TGTGCCAGCAGCGTAGGACAGGGGCTGAGCTCCTACGAGCAGTACTTC

J gene: TRBJ1-1
V gene: TRBV5-4
D gene: NA
clone size: NA
CDR3 protein: CASSLDRVGTEAFF
CDR3 DNA: TGTGCCAGCAGCTTGGACAGGGTCGGGACTGAAGCTTTCTTT

J gene: TRBJ2-3
V gene: TRBV6-1
D gene: NA
clone size: NA
CDR3 protein: CASSRSGGADTQYF
CDR3 DNA: TGTGCCAGTTCCCGGTCAGGGGGGGCAGATACGCAGTATTTT

J gene: TRBJ1-2
V gene: TRBV6-1
D gene: NA
clone size: once
CDR3 protein: CASRTGAGYGYTF
CDR3 DNA: TGTGCCAGCAGGACCGGGGCCGGCTATGGCTACACCTTC

J gene: TRBJ2-5
V gene: TRBV10-1
D gene: TRBD2
clone size: NA
CDR3 protein: CASSESGGSATQYF
CDR3 DNA: TGCGCCAGCAGTGAGTCGGGAGGGAGCGCGACCCAGTACTTC

J gene: TRBJ2-7
V gene: TRBV10-1
D gene: NA
clone size: NA
CDR3 protein: CASSEQATQEQYF
CDR3 DNA: TGCGCCAGCAGTGAACAGGCGACTCAGGAGCAGTACTTC

J gene: TRBJ2-7
V gene: TRBV18
D gene: TRBD1
clone size: NA
CDR3 protein: CASSPGQESYEQYF
CDR3 DNA: TGTGCCAGCTCTCCGGGACAGGAGAGCTACGAGCAGTACTTC

J gene: TRBJ2-7
V gene: TRBV7-9
D gene: NA
clone size: many
CDR3 protein: CASSLGELGSYEQYF
CDR3 DNA: TGTGCCAGCAGCTTAGGAGAATTGGGGTCCTACGAGCAGTACTTC

J gene: TRBJ1-1
V gene: TRBV19
D gene: TRBD1
clone size: NA
CDR3 protein: CASSMRDREAFF
CDR3 DNA: TGTGCCAGTAGTATGAGGGACAGGGAAGCTTTCTTT

J gene: TRBJ1-2
V gene: TRBV27
D gene: NA
clone size: few
CDR3 protein: CASSYAVGSGGYTF
CDR3 DNA: TGTGCCAGCAGCTACGCGGTGGGGAGCGGCGGCTACACCTTC

J gene: TRBJ2-1
V gene: TRBV5-4
D gene: TRBD2
clone size: few
CDR3 protein: CASSVVAGAYNEQFF
CDR3 DNA: TGTGCCAGCAGCGTAGTAGCGGGGGCCTACAATGAGCAGTTCTTC

J gene: TRBJ1-1
V gene: TRBV7-2
D gene: NA
clone size: once
CDR3 protein: CASSLEGVGGAFF
CDR3 DNA: TGTGCCAGCAGCTTAGAAGGGGTCGGCGGAGCTTTCTTT

J gene: TRBJ2-3
V gene: TRBV7-3
D gene: NA
clone size: NA
CDR3 protein: CASSPGGRGPTDTQYF
CDR3 DNA: TGTGCCAGCAGCCCCGGGGGGCGGGGACCCACAGATACGCAGTATTTT

J gene: TRBJ2-5
V gene: TRBV6-1
D gene: NA
clone size: NA
CDR3 protein: CASSARGSETQYF
CDR3 DNA: TGTGCCAGCAGTGCTAGGGGATCGGAGACCCAGTACTTC

J gene: TRBJ2-2
V gene: TRBV2
D gene: NA
clone size: NA
CDR3 protein: CASRPRLESGELFF
CDR3 DNA: TGTGCCAGCAGGCCCCGACTAGAGTCCGGGGAGCTGTTTTTT

J gene: TRBJ2-3
V gene: TRBV5-1
D gene: TRBD1
clone size: NA
CDR3 protein: CASSWATGADTQYF
CDR3 DNA: TGCGCCAGCAGCTGGGCCACAGGGGCAGATACGCAGTATTTT

J gene: TRBJ2-7
V gene: TRBV7-2
D gene: NA
clone size: NA
CDR3 protein: CASSSQRGVGEQYF
CDR3 DNA: TGTGCCAGCAGCTCACAGCGAGGGGTGGGCGAGCAGTACTTC

J gene: TRBJ2-3
V gene: TRBV30
D gene: NA
clone size: once
CDR3 protein: CAWSVRDPGDTQYF
CDR3 DNA: TGTGCCTGGAGTGTACGGGACCCGGGAGATACGCAGTATTTT

J gene: TRBJ1-2
V gene: TRBV5-6
D gene: TRBD1
clone size: NA
CDR3 protein: CASSTRDRYYGYTF
CDR3 DNA: TGTGCCAGCAGCACCCGGGACAGGTACTATGGCTACACCTTC

J gene: TRBJ1-1
V gene: TRBV7-9
D gene: NA
clone size: few
CDR3 protein: CASSLLEGAFF
CDR3 DNA: TGTGCCAGCAGCTTACTCGAGGGGGCTTTCTTT

J gene: TRBJ1-4
V gene: TRBV5-6
D gene: TRBD1
clone size: NA
CDR3 protein: CASSPGTGTIREKLFF
CDR3 DNA: TGTGCCAGCAGCCCCGGGACAGGGACGATTCGCGAAAAACTGTTTTTT

J gene: TRBJ2-7
V gene: TRBV10-3
D gene: TRBD2
clone size: NA
CDR3 protein: CATNPGLAGGSSYEQYF
CDR3 DNA: TGTGCCACAAATCCGGGACTAGCGGGAGGGAGCTCCTACGAGCAGTACTTC

J gene: TRBJ2-6
V gene: TRBV5-4
D gene: NA
clone size: few
CDR3 protein: CASSFEGYGANVLTF
CDR3 DNA: TGTGCCAGCAGCTTTGAGGGATATGGGGCCAACGTCCTGACTTTC

J gene: TRBJ2-7
V gene: TRBV5-1
D gene: NA
clone size: NA
CDR3 protein: CASSLEGGGYEQYF
CDR3 DNA: TGCGCCAGCAGCTTGGAGGGGGGGGGCTACGAGCAGTACTTC

J gene: TRBJ2-3
V gene: TRBV18
D gene: NA
clone size: once
CDR3 protein: CASSPTGGTDTQYF
CDR3 DNA: TGTGCCAGCTCACCGACGGGGGGCACAGATACGCAGTATTTT

J gene: TRBJ1-3
V gene: TRBV4-2
D gene: TRBD1
clone size: once
CDR3 protein: CASSRDRGSSGNTIYF
CDR3 DNA: TGTGCCAGCAGCCGGGACAGGGGGTCTTCTGGAAACACCATATATTTT

J gene: TRBJ1-1
V gene: TRBV10-1
D gene: NA
clone size: few
CDR3 protein: CASSAQPAGTEAFF
CDR3 DNA: TGCGCCAGCAGTGCACAACCAGCGGGCACTGAAGCTTTCTTT

J gene: TRBJ2-3
V gene: TRBV5-1
D gene: TRBD2
clone size: NA
CDR3 protein: CASSAGTSGSAGSQYF
CDR3 DNA: TGCGCCAGCAGCGCCGGGACTAGCGGGAGCGCAGGGTCGCAGTATTTT

J gene: TRBJ1-5
V gene: TRBV19
D gene: NA
clone size: NA
CDR3 protein: CASPQPPGRGNQPQHF
CDR3 DNA: TGTGCCAGCCCCCAACCACCAGGTCGGGGCAATCAGCCCCAGCATTTT

J gene: TRBJ2-5
V gene: TRBV5-1
D gene: NA
clone size: many
CDR3 protein: CASSLPGEETQYF
CDR3 DNA: TGCGCCAGCAGCTTGCCAGGGGAAGAGACCCAGTACTTC

J gene: TRBJ2-5
V gene: TRBV11-3
D gene: NA
clone size: NA
CDR3 protein: CASSLGVQETQYF
CDR3 DNA: TGTGCCAGCAGCTTAGGGGTACAAGAGACCCAGTACTTC